A selection of T cell receptor beta chains follows, all from one sample in a study of cytomegalovirus exposure and HLA in healthy donors. The table came from immunoSEQ multiplex PCR; TCRdb's copy has only in-frame clones and leaves some out. The table includes some 160,000 clones, less than 80% detected once. Sequenced sample: PBMCs. Receptors were obtained from a woman between 40 and 55 years old in good health and CMV-seronegative. Each CDR3 is given with its conserved first and last residue. The order of the fields is J gene, clone size, V gene, D gene, CDR3 protein, CDR3 DNA. The D gene is left open where the match is weak. Where a row states a size, it is once, few, many or the class of an expanded clone; other rows omit it.

TRBJ2-2 NA TRBV7-2 NA CASSLDRSTGELFF TGTGCCAGCAGCTTAGACAGGTCCACCGGGGAGCTGTTTTTT
TRBJ2-3 NA TRBV7-2 TRBD2 CASSSGLAGGGADTQYF TGTGCCAGCAGCTCAGGACTAGCGGGAGGTGGTGCAGATACGCAGTATTTT
TRBJ2-4 NA TRBV7-2 NA CASSLSRAGNIQYF TGTGCCAGCAGCTTAAGCAGGGCAGGGAACATTCAGTACTTC
TRBJ1-6 NA TRBV4-2 NA CASSQDHRARSSYNSPLHF TGTGCCAGCAGCCAAGATCACAGGGCTCGGAGCTCCTATAATTCACCCCTCCACTTT
TRBJ2-3 few TRBV5-1 NA CASTRDLPSTDTQYF TGCGCCAGCACCCGGGACTTACCTAGCACAGATACGCAGTATTTT
TRBJ1-5 NA TRBV6-6 TRBD1 CASTGGVGNQPQHF TGTGCCAGCACAGGGGGCGTTGGCAATCAGCCCCAGCATTTT
TRBJ2-1 NA TRBV19 TRBD1 CASSPRTGGNNEQFF TGTGCCAGTAGTCCCCGGACAGGAGGTAACAATGAGCAGTTCTTC
TRBJ1-6 NA TRBV18 NA CASSPGRSNSPLHF TGTGCCAGCTCACCGGGGCGGAGTAATTCACCCCTCCACTTT
TRBJ1-2 NA TRBV5-1 NA CASSRTSELYGYTF TGCGCCAGCAGCCGGACTAGTGAGTTGTATGGCTACACCTTC
TRBJ2-2 once TRBV14 NA CASRLPKTGPRLVEGGEDTGELFF TGTGCCAGCAGACTACCTAAAACCGGGCCAAGACTAGTAGAGGGCGGGGAGGACACCGGGGAGCTGTTTTTT
TRBJ2-2 NA TRBV9 NA CASSPDGPPGELFF TGTGCCAGCAGCCCCGATGGGCCCCCCGGGGAGCTGTTTTTT
TRBJ1-1 NA TRBV9 NA CASSVDPLSMNTEAFF TGTGCCAGCAGCGTAGACCCTCTTAGCATGAACACTGAAGCTTTCTTT
TRBJ1-5 NA TRBV2 NA CARTGQCNQPQHF TGTGCCAGGACAGGACAGTGTAATCAGCCCCAGCATTTT
TRBJ2-1 NA TRBV5-8 TRBD1 CASSRFFRGYHNEQFF TGTGCCAGCAGCCGATTTTTCAGGGGGTACCACAATGAGCAGTTCTTC
TRBJ2-3 once TRBV7-6 NA CASSLATSGGARGTDTQYF TGTGCCAGCAGCTTAGCTACTTCTGGCGGGGCCAGGGGCACAGATACGCAGTATTTT
TRBJ1-1 NA TRBV5-6 TRBD1 CASSLGTAGGPFF TGTGCCAGCAGCCTAGGGACAGCCGGTGGGCCTTTCTTT
TRBJ1-3 NA TRBV6-5 NA CASSRDFSSGNTIYF TGTGCCAGCAGCCGGGACTTCTCCTCTGGAAACACCATATATTTT
TRBJ1-2 few TRBV5-1 NA CASSLVATRGYYGYTF TGCGCCAGCAGCTTGGTTGCAACCCGGGGATACTATGGCTACACCTTC
TRBJ1-1 NA TRBV7-9 TRBD1 CASSFPGGTGVAEAFF TGTGCCAGCAGCTTTCCCGGAGGGACAGGGGTGGCTGAAGCTTTCTTT
TRBJ2-3 NA TRBV5-4 NA CASSDGQHSTDTQYF TGTGCCAGCAGCGATGGACAGCACAGCACAGATACGCAGTATTTT
TRBJ2-3 NA TRBV6-6 NA CASSYSMSGLDTQYF TGTGCCAGCAGTTACTCGATGTCGGGACTAGATACGCAGTATTTT
TRBJ2-7 NA TRBV5-1 NA CASSSGQTFYEQYF TGCGCCAGCAGCTCTGGACAGACATTCTACGAGCAGTACTTC
TRBJ2-7 once TRBV19 NA CASSETGYSYEQYF TGTGCCAGTAGCGAGACAGGTTACTCCTACGAGCAGTACTTC
TRBJ2-2 NA TRBV19 NA CASSIEGAGELFF TGTGCCAGTAGTATAGAAGGAGCCGGGGAGCTGTTTTTT
TRBJ2-7 NA TRBV29-1 TRBD1 CSVGVRGTGAYEQYF TGCAGCGTTGGGGTTCGAGGGACAGGGGCCTACGAGCAGTACTTC
TRBJ1-2 NA TRBV11-1 NA CASSLGGDGYTF TGTGCCAGCAGCTTAGGAGGTGATGGCTACACCTTC
TRBJ2-7 NA TRBV7-2 NA CASSLMARDLPYEQYF TGTGCCAGCAGCTTAATGGCCCGGGACTTACCCTACGAGCAGTACTTC
TRBJ2-1 few TRBV11-1 TRBD2 CASSSWTSGRSEQFF TGTGCCAGCAGCTCTTGGACTAGCGGGAGGAGTGAGCAGTTCTTC
TRBJ1-1 NA TRBV7-9 NA CASTPGSEAFF TGTGCCAGCACCCCTGGCAGTGAAGCTTTCTTT
TRBJ2-4 NA TRBV7-9 TRBD1 CASSKQDRASIENIQYF TGTGCCAGCAGCAAACAGGACAGGGCAAGTATCGAAAACATTCAGTACTTC
TRBJ1-2 NA TRBV6-5 TRBD1 CASSLKSQGGAGYTF TGTGCCAGCAGTCTAAAGTCCCAGGGGGGAGCTGGCTACACCTTC
TRBJ1-4 NA TRBV27 TRBD1 CASSFVASGTGYGKLFF TGTGCCAGCAGTTTTGTTGCGTCGGGGACAGGGTATGGGAAACTGTTTTTT
TRBJ1-1 NA TRBV12-5 NA CASGSGLTEAFF TGTGCTAGTGGTTCAGGGCTCACTGAAGCTTTCTTT
TRBJ2-5 once TRBV9 TRBD1 CASTRGQGEETQYF TGTGCCAGCACCCGGGGACAGGGCGAAGAGACCCAGTACTTC
TRBJ1-5 NA TRBV19 TRBD1 CASSQTGGRQPQHF TGTGCCAGTAGCCAAACAGGGGGCCGGCAGCCCCAGCATTTT
TRBJ2-5 NA TRBV11-3 TRBD2 CASSLGGGGVQETQYF TGTGCCAGCAGCTTAGGGGGGGGAGGGGTCCAAGAGACCCAGTACTTC
TRBJ2-3 NA TRBV9 TRBD2 CASSVDLPGGPADTQYF TGTGCCAGCAGCGTAGACCTCCCGGGAGGGCCGGCAGATACGCAGTATTTT
TRBJ2-1 NA TRBV7-8 TRBD2 CASSLADGGRGHNEQFF TGTGCCAGCAGCTTAGCGGATGGCGGGAGGGGCCACAATGAGCAGTTCTTC